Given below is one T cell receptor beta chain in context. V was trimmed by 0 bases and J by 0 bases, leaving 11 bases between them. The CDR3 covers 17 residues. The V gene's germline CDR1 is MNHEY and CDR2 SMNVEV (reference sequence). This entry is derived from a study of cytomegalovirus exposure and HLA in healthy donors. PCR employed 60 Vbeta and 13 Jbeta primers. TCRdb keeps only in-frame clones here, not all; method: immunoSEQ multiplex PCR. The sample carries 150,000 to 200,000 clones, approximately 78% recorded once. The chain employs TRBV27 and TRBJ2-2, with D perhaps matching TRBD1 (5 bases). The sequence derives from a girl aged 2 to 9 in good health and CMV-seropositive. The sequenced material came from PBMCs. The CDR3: CASSLSYGAANTGELFF. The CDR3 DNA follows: TGTGCCAGCAGTTTATCCTATGGGGCCGCGAACACCGGGGAGCTGTTTTTT.